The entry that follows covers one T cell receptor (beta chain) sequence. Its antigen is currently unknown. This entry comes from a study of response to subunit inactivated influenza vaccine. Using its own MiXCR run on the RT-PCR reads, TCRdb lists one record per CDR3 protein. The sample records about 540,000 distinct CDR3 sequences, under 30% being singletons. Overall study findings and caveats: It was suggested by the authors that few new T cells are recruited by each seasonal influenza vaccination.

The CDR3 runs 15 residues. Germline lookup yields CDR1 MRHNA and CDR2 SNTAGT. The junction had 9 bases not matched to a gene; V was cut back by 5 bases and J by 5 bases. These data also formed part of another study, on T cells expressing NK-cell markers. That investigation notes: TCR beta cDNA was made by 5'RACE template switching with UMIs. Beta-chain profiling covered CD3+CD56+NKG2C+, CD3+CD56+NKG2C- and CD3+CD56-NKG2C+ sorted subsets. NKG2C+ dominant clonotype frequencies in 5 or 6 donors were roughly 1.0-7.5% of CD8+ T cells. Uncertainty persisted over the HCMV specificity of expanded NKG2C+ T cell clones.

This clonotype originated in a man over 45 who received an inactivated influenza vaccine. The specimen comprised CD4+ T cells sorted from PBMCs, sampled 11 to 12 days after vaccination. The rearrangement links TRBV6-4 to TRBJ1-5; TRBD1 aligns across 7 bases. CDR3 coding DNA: TGTGCCAGCAGTCGGGACAGCCGCCCCGATCAGCCCCAGCATTTT. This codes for CASSRDSRPDQPQHF.